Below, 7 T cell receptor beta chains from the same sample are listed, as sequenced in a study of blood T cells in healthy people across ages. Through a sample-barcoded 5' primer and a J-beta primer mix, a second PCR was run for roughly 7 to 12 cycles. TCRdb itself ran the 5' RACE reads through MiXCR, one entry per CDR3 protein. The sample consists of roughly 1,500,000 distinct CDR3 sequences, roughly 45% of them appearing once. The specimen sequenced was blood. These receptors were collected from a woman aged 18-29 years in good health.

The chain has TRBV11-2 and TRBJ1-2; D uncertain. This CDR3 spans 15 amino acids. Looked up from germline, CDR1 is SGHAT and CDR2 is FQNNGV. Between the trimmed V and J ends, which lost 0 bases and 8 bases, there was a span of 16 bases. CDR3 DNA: TGTGCCAGCAGCTTAGAACCCGTTCGGTTGGGCGGCTACACCTTC. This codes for CASSLEPVRLGGYTF.

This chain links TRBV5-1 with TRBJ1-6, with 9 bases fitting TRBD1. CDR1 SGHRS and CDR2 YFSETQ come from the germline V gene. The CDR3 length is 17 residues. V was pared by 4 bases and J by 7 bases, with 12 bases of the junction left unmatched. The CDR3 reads CASSPYDRGALNSPLHF. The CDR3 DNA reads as TGCGCCAGCAGCCCCTACGACAGGGGGGCTCTAAATTCACCCCTCCACTTT.

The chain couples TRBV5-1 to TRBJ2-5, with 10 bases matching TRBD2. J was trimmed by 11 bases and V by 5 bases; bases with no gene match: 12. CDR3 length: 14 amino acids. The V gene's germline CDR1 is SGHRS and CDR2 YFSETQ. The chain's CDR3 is CASSLAGDANEQYF. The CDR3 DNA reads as TGCGCCAGCAGTCTAGCGGGAGACGCAAATGAGCAGTACTTC. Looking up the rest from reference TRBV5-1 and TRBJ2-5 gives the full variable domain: KAGVTQTPRYLIKTRGQQVTLSCSPISGHRSVSWYQQTPGQGLQFLFEYFSETQRNKGNFPGRFSGRQFSNSRSEMNVSTLELGDSALYLCASSLAGDANEQYFGPGTRLLVL.

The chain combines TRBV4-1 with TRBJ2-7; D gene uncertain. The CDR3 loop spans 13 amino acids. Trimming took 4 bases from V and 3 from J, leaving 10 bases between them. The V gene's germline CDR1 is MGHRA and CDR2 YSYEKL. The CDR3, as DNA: TGCGCCAGCAGCCCAAATCCGGGCTACGAGCAGTACTTC. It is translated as CASSPNPGYEQYF.

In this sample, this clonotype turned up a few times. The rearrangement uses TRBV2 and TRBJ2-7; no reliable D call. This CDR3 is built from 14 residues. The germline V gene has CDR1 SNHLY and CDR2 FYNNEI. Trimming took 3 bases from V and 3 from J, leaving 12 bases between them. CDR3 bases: TGTGCCAGCAGTGAGGACCCAAACTACTACGAGCAGTACTTC. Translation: CASSEDPNYYEQYF.

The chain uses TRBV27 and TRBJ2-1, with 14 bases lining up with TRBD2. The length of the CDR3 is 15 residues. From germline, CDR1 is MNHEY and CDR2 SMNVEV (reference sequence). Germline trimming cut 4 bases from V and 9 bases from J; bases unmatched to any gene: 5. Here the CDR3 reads CASSSGTSGGSEQFF. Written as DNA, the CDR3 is TGTGCCAGCAGTTCCGGGACTAGCGGGGGAAGTGAGCAGTTCTTC.

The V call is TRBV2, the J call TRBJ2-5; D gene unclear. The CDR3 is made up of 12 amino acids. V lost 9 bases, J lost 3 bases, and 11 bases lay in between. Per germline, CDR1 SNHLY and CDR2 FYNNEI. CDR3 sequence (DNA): TGTGCCAGTGGCGAAGCAGAAGAGACCCAGTACTTC. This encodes CASGEAEETQYF.